These 8 T cell receptor beta chains were sequenced from one sample in a study of T cells in Graves' hyperthyroidism and ophthalmopathy. Amplification yielded TCR beta CDR3 regions, with RNA transcripts as the source. HTBI primers were used for first-round RT-PCR of the TCR CDR3. A single record per CDR3 protein comes from TCRdb applying MiXCR to the multiplex PCR reads. This sample carries about 400,000 distinct CDR3 sequences, about 14% of them seen once, and the ten largest clones take around 20%. Specimen: blood. These receptors all come from a young woman with Graves' ophthalmopathy.

The rearrangement joins TRBV19 to TRBJ1-5; D may be TRBD1 (5 bases). The CDR3 runs to 15 residues. The germline CDR1 and CDR2 sequences are LNHDA and SQIVND (reference sequence). Trimming removed 7 bases at V and 5 bases at J, with 18 bases between. The CDR3 sequence is CASNTFQGSYQPQHF. The CDR3 bases are TGTGCCAGTAATACTTTTCAGGGCTCTTATCAGCCCCAGCATTTT. The entire variable domain, with the rest obtained from reference TRBV19 and TRBJ1-5, is as follows: DGGITQSPKYLFRKEGQNVTLSCEQNLNHDAMYWYRQDPGQGLRLIYYSQIVNDFQKGDIAEGYSVSREKKESFPLTVTSAQKNPTAFYLCASNTFQGSYQPQHFGDGTRLSIL.

This clonotype came up a few times. The chain joins TRBV11-2 to TRBJ1-5; D unresolved. V lost 1 base and J lost 3, with 7 bases in between. The CDR3 runs to 14 residues. Germline V gene lookup returns CDR1 SGHAT and CDR2 FQNNGV. In DNA, the CDR3 is TGTGCCAGCAGCTTAGGGGCACTCAATCAGCCCCAGCATTTT. Its translation is CASSLGALNQPQHF.

This clonotype was seen at least ten times. The chain is built from TRBV28 and TRBJ2-5, with a tentative D call TRBD2 (5 bases). Germline values: CDR1 MDHEN, CDR2 SYDVKM. Trimming left V 3 bases short and J 3 bases short, with 17 bases between. The CDR3 is made up of 16 amino acids. The CDR3, as DNA: TGTGCCAGCAGTTTCGGGGAAAGTGAGCTCAAAGAGACCCAGTACTTC. Amino acids: CASSFGESELKETQYF.

This clonotype was seen a handful of times. The V gene is TRBV9, the J gene TRBJ2-2; the D gene could be TRBD1 or TRBD2 (5 bases each). Germline CDR1 SGDLS, CDR2 YYNGEE. The CDR3 runs 15 residues. Trimming removed 0 bases at V and 4 bases at J, with 10 bases between. The CDR3 DNA follows: TGTGCCAGCAGCGTAGACGGGGCTGGCACCGGGGAGCTGTTTTTT. It translates to CASSVDGAGTGELFF.

There are many counts of this clonotype. The chain combines TRBV7-6 with TRBJ1-2; D ambiguous. This CDR3 is 16 amino acids long. CDR1 is SGHVS and CDR2 is FNYEAQ in the germline V gene. The V gene lost 3 bases and the J gene lost 4 bases, with 18 bases spanning the gap. CDR3 in DNA: TGTGCCAGCAGCTTTCCAGGCCCACAGAGCCTCTATGGCTACACCTTC. Translating it yields CASSFPGPQSLYGYTF.

At least ten counts were recorded for this clonotype. J is TRBJ1-5 and V is TRBV27, with unresolved D. Germline lookup yields CDR1 MNHEY and CDR2 SMNVEV (reference sequence). The V end was cut by 6 bases, the J end by 0 bases, with 21 bases between. The CDR3 covers 18 residues. CDR3 region: CASSLITPSGYSNQPQHF. CDR3 bases: TGTGCCAGCAGCCTCATAACCCCGTCGGGTTATAGCAATCAGCCCCAGCATTTT.

J is TRBJ2-7 and V is TRBV29-1; D is tentatively TRBD1 or TRBD2 (5 bases each). Germline V gene lookup returns CDR1 SQVTM and CDR2 ANQGSEA. The V gene lost 5 bases and the J gene lost 3 bases, with 17 bases spanning the gap. The CDR3 is made up of 14 amino acids. The CDR3 coding sequence is TGCAGCGTTTCCACCGGGACGTTAGGCTACGAGCAGTACTTC. Translation gives CSVSTGTLGYEQYF.

This clonotype came up many times. The rearrangement uses TRBV2 and TRBJ1-2, with D unclear. The CDR3 is 14 residues long. V lost 3 bases and J 8 bases, leaving 16 bases between the germline ends. The germline V gene has CDR1 SNHLY and CDR2 FYNNEI. The CDR3 region is CASSEVTTVVGYTF. The CDR3 DNA follows: TGTGCCAGCAGTGAGGTAACCACGGTAGTGGGCTACACCTTC.